Given below is one T cell receptor (beta chain) in context. TCR beta CDR3 sequences were amplified from RNA transcripts. During a first-round RT-PCR of the TCR CDR3, the HTBI primer set was used. MiXCR, run by TCRdb on the multiplex PCR reads, gives a single entry per CDR3 protein. The sample lists 530,000 or so distinct CDR3 sequences, 15% to 20% seen once, with 17% in the top ten. The data were taken from a study of T cells in Graves' hyperthyroidism and ophthalmopathy. Germline CDR1 SGDLS, CDR2 YYNGEE. The V gene lost 2 bases and the J gene lost 4 bases, with 13 bases spanning the gap. The CDR3 spans 15 residues.

This TCR derives from a woman in her late teens or twenties with Graves' ophthalmopathy. The sequencing input was blood. The chain links TRBV9 to TRBJ2-1; D may be TRBD1 (8 bases). CDR3 region: CASSVTGEGYNEQFF. CDR3 nucleotide sequence: TGTGCCAGCAGCGTGACAGGGGAGGGATACAATGAGCAGTTCTTC. Combining the CDR3 with reference TRBV9 and TRBJ2-1 gives the whole variable domain DSGVTQTPKHLITATGQRVTLRCSPRSGDLSVYWYQQSLDQGLQFLIQYYNGEERAKGNILERFSAQQFPDLHSELNLSSLELGDSALYFCASSVTGEGYNEQFFGPGTRLTVL.